The 20 T cell receptor beta chains presented below share a single source sample, sequenced in a study of shared clonotypes between healthy human individuals. Using immunoSEQ multiplex PCR, the repertoire was profiled, and TCRdb retains in-frame clones only, with some absent. Seen here are fewer than 500,000 clones, around 79% observed once, and the top ten hold 12%. The sample taken for sequencing was PBMCs. Receptor source: a woman in her thirties or forties in good health. Some clones in this sample may be carry-over from other donors' samples.

In regard to this clone: Other nucleotide sequences in the sample specify the same CDR3. The chain recombines TRBV7-3 with TRBJ2-1; D may be TRBD2 (6 bases). Germline-derived CDR1 and CDR2 are SGHTA and FQGTGA. V lost 5 bases and J 4 bases, leaving 9 bases between the germline ends. This CDR3 is built from 13 residues. The CDR3 bases are TGTGCCAGCAGCGGAGGGACTTACAATGAGCAGTTCTTC. This codes for CASSGGTYNEQFF.

The chain joins TRBV2 to TRBJ2-1; D unclear. Germline-derived CDR1 and CDR2 are SNHLY and FYNNEI. The CDR3 extends over 11 amino acids. V lost 0 bases to trimming and J lost 9 bases, with 3 bases between them. CDR3 sequence (DNA): TGTGCCAGCAGTGAAGCTTTTGAGCAGTTCTTC. It translates to CASSEAFEQFF.

The genes are TRBV6-5 and TRBJ2-5, with TRBD2 identical over 9 bases. V was pared by 6 bases and J by 3 bases, with 8 bases of the junction left unmatched. This CDR3 is built from 15 residues. CDR1 and CDR2 (germline): MNHEY, SVGAGI. The CDR3 spells CASRSPSGGKETQYF. The CDR3 coding sequence is TGTGCCAGCAGATCCCCCAGCGGGGGGAAAGAGACCCAGTACTTC.

The chain combines TRBV11-2 with TRBJ2-7; TRBD2 matches at 7 bases. Germline-derived CDR1 and CDR2 are SGHAT and FQNNGV. The CDR3 extends over 17 amino acids. V lost 0 bases to trimming and J lost 4 bases; unmatched junction nucleotides: 12. The CDR3 coding sequence is TGTGCCAGCAGCTTAGATCAGGCGGCGGGAGTAAGATACGAGCAGTACTTC. It specifies CASSLDQAAGVRYEQYF. Using reference TRBV11-2 and TRBJ2-7 for the parts outside the CDR3, the full variable domain is EAGVAQSPRYKIIEKRQSVAFWCNPISGHATLYWYQQILGQGPKLLIQFQNNGVVDDSQLPKDRFSAERLKGVDSTLKIQPAKLEDSAVYLCASSLDQAAGVRYEQYFGPGTRLTVT.

The rearrangement joins TRBV28 to TRBJ2-7; no clear D. Germline CDR1 reads MDHEN; CDR2 reads SYDVKM. V was shortened by 5 bases and J by 3 bases, with 8 bases between the two germline ends. This CDR3 is built from 12 residues. CDR3 amino acids: CASSPLSYEQYF. CDR3 sequence (DNA): TGTGCCAGCAGTCCGCTTAGCTACGAGCAGTACTTC.

This chain joins TRBV15 and TRBJ2-1, with D perhaps matching TRBD2 (6 bases). V dropped 4 bases and J dropped 9 bases, with 16 bases sitting between them. This CDR3 has 14 residues. Per germline, CDR1 LNHNV and CDR2 YYDKDF (reference sequence). As DNA, the CDR3 is TGTGCCACCAGCATCCTCTCCGCGGGGAGTGAGCAGTTCTTC. Protein product: CATSILSAGSEQFF.

V and J are TRBV5-1 and TRBJ2-2; tentative D call: TRBD2 (6 bases). Trimming removed 6 bases from V and 1 base from J, with 10 bases in between. Germline V gene lookup returns CDR1 SGHRS and CDR2 YFSETQ. The CDR3 loop spans 14 amino acids. The CDR3 spells CASIAEENTGELFF. The CDR3 bases are TGCGCCAGCATAGCGGAAGAGAACACCGGGGAGCTGTTTTTT.

The chain employs TRBV4-3 and TRBJ2-7, with D hard to call. CDR3 length equals 14 residues. Germline V gene sequence: CDR1 LGHNA, CDR2 YSLEER. V was trimmed by 1 base and J by 0 bases, leaving 7 bases between them. The CDR3 DNA is TGCGCCAGCAGCCAAGTGATCAACTCCTACGAGCAGTACTTC. Its translation: CASSQVINSYEQYF.

V is TRBV7-8 and J is TRBJ1-1; D call uncertain. The germline gives CDR1 SGHVS, CDR2 FQNEAQ. Trimming took off 1 base at V and 2 bases at J, with 11 bases between the two ends. CDR3 length equals 15 residues. Written as DNA, the CDR3 is TGTGCCAGCAGCTTAGGGGCAGGCCTAAACACTGAAGCTTTCTTT. It specifies CASSLGAGLNTEAFF.

About this clone itself: Different DNA sequences within this sample yield the same CDR3. This chain uses TRBV19 with TRBJ2-5; tentatively, D is TRBD2 (6 bases). CDR3 length equals 13 residues. Germline V gives CDR1 LNHDA, CDR2 SQIVND (reference sequence). V was trimmed by 4 bases and J by 1 base, leaving 7 bases between them. The CDR3 protein is CASSTGVQETQYF. The CDR3 DNA reads TGTGCCAGTAGTACGGGAGTCCAAGAGACCCAGTACTTC. Complete variable domain (other parts from reference TRBV19 and TRBJ2-5): DGGITQSPKYLFRKEGQNVTLSCEQNLNHDAMYWYRQDPGQGLRLIYYSQIVNDFQKGDIAEGYSVSREKKESFPLTVTSAQKNPTAFYLCASSTGVQETQYFGPGTRLLVL.

The genes are TRBV19 and TRBJ2-1; D uncertain. V lost 3 bases to trimming and J lost 4 bases, with 16 bases between them. This CDR3 region has 16 residues. Germline V gene data show CDR1 as LNHDA and CDR2 as SQIVND (reference sequence). DNA of the CDR3: TGTGCCAGTAGTATGGGGTCTGATCTCCTTTACAATGAGCAGTTCTTC. It codes for CASSMGSDLLYNEQFF.

This clone was counted a single time. The chain links TRBV7-2 to TRBJ2-7; possibly TRBD2 for D (5 bases). The V gene's germline CDR1 is SGHTA and CDR2 FQGNSA. There are 14 residues in the CDR3. V shed 4 bases and J shed 0 bases, with 10 bases lying between them. The CDR3 coding sequence is TGTGCCAGCAGCTCGGGGATTAGCTCCTACGAGCAGTACTTC. Amino acids: CASSSGISSYEQYF.

V and J are TRBV20-1 and TRBJ1-4, with D maybe TRBD1 (6 bases). From germline, CDR1 is DFQATT and CDR2 SNEGSKA (reference sequence). V lost 4 bases and J lost 13, with 13 bases in between. The CDR3 contains 11 residues. The DNA of the CDR3 is TGCAGTGCTATCGAGGGGGAAGGACTGTTTTTT. Translated, it gives CSAIEGEGLFF.

This chain connects TRBV28 to TRBJ1-1; 9 positions agree with TRBD1. CDR3 length: 15 amino acids. V trimming: 5 bases; J trimming: 5 bases; junction bases outside the gene matches: 9. Germline CDR1 MDHEN, CDR2 SYDVKM. CDR3 bases: TGTGCCAGCAGTCCGCAGGGACAGGGAAGTACTGAAGCTTTCTTT. This encodes CASSPQGQGSTEAFF.

Only a few counts were recorded for this clone. The rearrangement joins TRBV6-4 to TRBJ1-4; D is unresolved. The CDR3 spans 15 residues. The germline CDR1 and CDR2 sequences are MRHNA and SNTAGT. Trimming took 2 bases from V and 7 from J, leaving 14 bases between them. The CDR3 spells CASSDSGQPGEKLFF. The CDR3 bases are TGTGCCAGCAGTGACAGTGGTCAGCCGGGTGAAAAACTGTTTTTT.

V is TRBV6-5 and J is TRBJ2-1; 11 positions agree with TRBD2. Germline loops: CDR1 MNHEY, CDR2 SVGAGI. The CDR3 length is 15 residues. V was pared by 6 bases and J by 4 bases, with 5 bases of the junction left unmatched. DNA of the CDR3: TGTGCCAGCAGGGGACTAGCGGAGGGTTACAATGAGCAGTTCTTC. Translation: CASRGLAEGYNEQFF.

The chain couples TRBV2 to TRBJ2-7; D is ambiguous. The CDR3 length is 12 residues. V was clipped by 3 bases and J by 6 bases, with 9 bases between them. CDR1 SNHLY and CDR2 FYNNEI come from the germline V gene. CDR3 sequence reads: CASSDVVIEQYF. CDR3 sequence (DNA): TGTGCCAGCAGTGATGTGGTGATCGAGCAGTACTTC.

This chain connects TRBV27 to TRBJ2-5; D gene unclear. V gave up 3 bases and J gave up 1 base, with 9 bases separating them. The germline V gene encodes CDR1 MNHEY and CDR2 SMNVEV (reference sequence). This CDR3 spans 14 amino acids. The CDR3 coding sequence is TGTGCCAGCAGTTTTATAGCTTCCCAAGAGACCCAGTACTTC. Translated: CASSFIASQETQYF.

The rearrangement joins TRBV7-9 to TRBJ2-7, with a possible D match to TRBD1 (6 bases). The CDR3 loop spans 14 amino acids. Per the germline V gene, CDR1 is SEHNR and CDR2 is FQNEAQ (reference sequence). V lost 5 bases to trimming and J lost 0 bases, with 11 bases between them. The CDR3 sequence: CASSVDRYSYEQYF. CDR3 coding DNA: TGTGCCAGCAGCGTTGACAGGTACTCCTACGAGCAGTACTTC.

The chain recombines TRBV19 with TRBJ2-5; 16 nucleotides agree with TRBD2. Germline V gene data show CDR1 as LNHDA and CDR2 as SQIVND (reference sequence). The junction had 12 bases not matched to a gene; V was cut back by 8 bases and J by 3 bases. The CDR3 runs to 18 residues. The CDR3 DNA is TGTGCCAGTCCCACGTCCGGGACTAGCGGGAGGGCAGAAGAGACCCAGTACTTC. It codes for CASPTSGTSGRAEETQYF.